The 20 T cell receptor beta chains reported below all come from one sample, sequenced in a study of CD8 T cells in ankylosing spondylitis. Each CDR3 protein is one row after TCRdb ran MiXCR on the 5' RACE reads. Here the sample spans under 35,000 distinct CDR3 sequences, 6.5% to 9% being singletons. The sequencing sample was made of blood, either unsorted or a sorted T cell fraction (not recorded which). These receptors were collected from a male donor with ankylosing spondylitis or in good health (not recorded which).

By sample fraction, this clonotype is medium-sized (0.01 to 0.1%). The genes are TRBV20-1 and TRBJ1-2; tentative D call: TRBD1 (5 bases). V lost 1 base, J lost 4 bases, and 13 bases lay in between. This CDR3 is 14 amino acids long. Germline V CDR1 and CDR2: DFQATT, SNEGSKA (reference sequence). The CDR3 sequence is CSARAPGDAYGYTF. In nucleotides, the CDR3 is TGCAGTGCTAGAGCCCCCGGGGACGCCTATGGCTACACCTTC.

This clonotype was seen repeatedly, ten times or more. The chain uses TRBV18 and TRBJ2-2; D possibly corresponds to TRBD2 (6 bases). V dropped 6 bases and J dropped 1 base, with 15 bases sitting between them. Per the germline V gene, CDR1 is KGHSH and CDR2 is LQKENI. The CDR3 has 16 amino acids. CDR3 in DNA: TGTGCCAGCTCTCCAGCGGGCAGGATGAACACCGGGGAGCTGTTTTTT. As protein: CASSPAGRMNTGELFF.

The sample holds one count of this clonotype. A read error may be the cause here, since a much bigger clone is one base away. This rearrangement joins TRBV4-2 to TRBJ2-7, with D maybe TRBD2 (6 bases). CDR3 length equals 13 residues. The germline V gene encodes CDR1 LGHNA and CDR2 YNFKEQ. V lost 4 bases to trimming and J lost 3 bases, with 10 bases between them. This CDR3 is CASSPRRDYEQYF. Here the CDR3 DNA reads TGTGCCAGCAGCCCGAGGCGGGACTACGAGCAGTACTTC.

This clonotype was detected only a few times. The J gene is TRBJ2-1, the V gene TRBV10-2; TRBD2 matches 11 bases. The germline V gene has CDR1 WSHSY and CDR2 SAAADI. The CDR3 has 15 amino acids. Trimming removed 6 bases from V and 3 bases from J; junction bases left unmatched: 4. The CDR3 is CASRLAGGHYNEQFF. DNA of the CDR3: TGCGCCAGCAGGTTAGCGGGAGGGCACTACAATGAGCAGTTCTTC.

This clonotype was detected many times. CDR3 protein: CASTRTGFTEAFF. CDR3 bases: TGTGCCAGTACCCGGACAGGGTTCACTGAAGCTTTCTTT. This sequence joins TRBV19 and TRBJ1-1; 8 nucleotides line up with TRBD1. The CDR3 has 13 residues. Germline CDR1 and CDR2: LNHDA and SQIVND (reference sequence). V was clipped by 7 bases and J by 4 bases; unmatched bases: 5.

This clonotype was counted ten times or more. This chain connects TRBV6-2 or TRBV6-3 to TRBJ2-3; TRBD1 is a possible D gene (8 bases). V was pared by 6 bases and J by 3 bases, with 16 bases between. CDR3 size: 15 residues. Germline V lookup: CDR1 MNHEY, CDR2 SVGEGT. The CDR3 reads CASSFDRGGTDTQYF. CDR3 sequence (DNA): TGTGCCAGCAGCTTCGACAGGGGAGGGACAGATACGCAGTATTTT.

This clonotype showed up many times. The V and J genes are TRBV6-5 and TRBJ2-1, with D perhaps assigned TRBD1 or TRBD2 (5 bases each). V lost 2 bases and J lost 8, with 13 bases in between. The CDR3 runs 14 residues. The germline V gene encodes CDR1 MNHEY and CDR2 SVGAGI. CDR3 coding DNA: TGTGCCAGCAGTTACCTGGGGCTAGCAGATGAGCAGTTCTTC. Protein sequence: CASSYLGLADEQFF.

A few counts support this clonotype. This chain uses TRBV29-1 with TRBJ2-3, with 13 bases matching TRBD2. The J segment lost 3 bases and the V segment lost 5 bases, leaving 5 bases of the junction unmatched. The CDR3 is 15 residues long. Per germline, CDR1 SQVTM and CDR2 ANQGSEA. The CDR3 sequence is CSVSETSGRTDTQYF. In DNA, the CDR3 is TGCAGCGTTAGCGAGACTAGCGGGAGGACAGATACGCAGTATTTT.

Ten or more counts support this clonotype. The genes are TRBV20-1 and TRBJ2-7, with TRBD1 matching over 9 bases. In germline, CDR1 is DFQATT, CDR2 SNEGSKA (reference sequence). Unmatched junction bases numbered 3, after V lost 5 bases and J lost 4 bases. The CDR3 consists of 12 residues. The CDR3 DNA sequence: TGCAGTGCTCTTGACAGGGGGTACGAGCAGTACTTC. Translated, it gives CSALDRGYEQYF.

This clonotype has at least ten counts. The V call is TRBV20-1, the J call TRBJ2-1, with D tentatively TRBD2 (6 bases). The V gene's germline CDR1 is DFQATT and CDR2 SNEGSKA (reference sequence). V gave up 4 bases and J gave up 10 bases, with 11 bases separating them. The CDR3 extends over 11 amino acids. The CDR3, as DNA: TGCAGTGCTATGACTAGTTACGAGCAGTTCTTC. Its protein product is CSAMTSYEQFF.

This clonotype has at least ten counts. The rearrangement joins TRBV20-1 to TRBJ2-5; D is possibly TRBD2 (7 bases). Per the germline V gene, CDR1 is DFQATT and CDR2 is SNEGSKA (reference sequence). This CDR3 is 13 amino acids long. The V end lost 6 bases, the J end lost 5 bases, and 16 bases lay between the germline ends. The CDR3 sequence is CSAEGEGGETQYF. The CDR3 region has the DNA TGCAGTGCCGAGGGGGAGGGCGGGGAGACCCAGTACTTC.

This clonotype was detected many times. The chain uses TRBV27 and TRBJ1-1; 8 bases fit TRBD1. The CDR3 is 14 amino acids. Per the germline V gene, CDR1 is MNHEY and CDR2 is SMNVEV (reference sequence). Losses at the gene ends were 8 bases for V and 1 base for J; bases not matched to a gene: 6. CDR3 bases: TGTGCCAGCGGACGGACAGGGTGGAACACTGAAGCTTTCTTT. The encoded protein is CASGRTGWNTEAFF.

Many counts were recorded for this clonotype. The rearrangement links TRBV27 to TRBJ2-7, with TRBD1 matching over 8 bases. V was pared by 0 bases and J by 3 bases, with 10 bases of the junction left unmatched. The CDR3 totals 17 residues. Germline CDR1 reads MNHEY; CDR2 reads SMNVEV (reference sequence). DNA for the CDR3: TGTGCCAGCAGTTTATCCCCACCAGGGGGCCATTACTACGAGCAGTACTTC. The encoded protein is CASSLSPPGGHYYEQYF.

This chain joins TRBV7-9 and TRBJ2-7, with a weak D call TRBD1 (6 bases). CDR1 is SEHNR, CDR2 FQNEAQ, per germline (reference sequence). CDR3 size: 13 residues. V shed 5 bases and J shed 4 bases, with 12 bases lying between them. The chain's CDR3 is CASSLITGYEQYF. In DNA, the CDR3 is TGTGCCAGCAGCCTTATTACAGGGTACGAGCAGTACTTC. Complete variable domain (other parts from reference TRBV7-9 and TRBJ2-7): DTGVSQNPRHKITKRGQNVTFRCDPISEHNRLYWYRQTLGQGPEFLTYFQNEAQLEKSRLLSDRFSAERPKGSFSTLEIQRTEQGDSAMYLCASSLITGYEQYFGPGTRLTVT.

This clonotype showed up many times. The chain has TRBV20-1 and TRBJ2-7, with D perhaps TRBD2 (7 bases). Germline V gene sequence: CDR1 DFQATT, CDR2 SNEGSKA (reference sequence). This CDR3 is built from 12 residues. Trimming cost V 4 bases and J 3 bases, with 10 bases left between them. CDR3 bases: TGCAGTGCTACGAGGGGGGGCTACGAGCAGTACTTC. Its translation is CSATRGGYEQYF.

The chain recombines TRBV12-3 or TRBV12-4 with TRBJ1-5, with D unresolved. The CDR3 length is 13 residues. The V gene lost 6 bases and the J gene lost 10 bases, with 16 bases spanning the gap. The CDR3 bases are TGTGCCAGCAGCCTGTATCGCGCGCATCCCCAGCATTTT. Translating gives CASSLYRAHPQHF.

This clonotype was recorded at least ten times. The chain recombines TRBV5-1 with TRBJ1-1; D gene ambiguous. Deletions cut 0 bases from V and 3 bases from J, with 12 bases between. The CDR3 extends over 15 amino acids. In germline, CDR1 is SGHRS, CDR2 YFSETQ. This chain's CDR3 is CASSLAGLPYTEAFF. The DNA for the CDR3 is TGCGCCAGCAGCTTGGCTGGGTTACCCTACACTGAAGCTTTCTTT.

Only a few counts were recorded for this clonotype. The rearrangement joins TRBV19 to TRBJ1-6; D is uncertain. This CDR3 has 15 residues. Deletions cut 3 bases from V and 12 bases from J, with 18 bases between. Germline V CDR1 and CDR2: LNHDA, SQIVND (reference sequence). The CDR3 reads CASSMRRDQEEPLHF. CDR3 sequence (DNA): TGTGCCAGTAGTATGCGGAGGGATCAGGAGGAACCCCTCCACTTT.

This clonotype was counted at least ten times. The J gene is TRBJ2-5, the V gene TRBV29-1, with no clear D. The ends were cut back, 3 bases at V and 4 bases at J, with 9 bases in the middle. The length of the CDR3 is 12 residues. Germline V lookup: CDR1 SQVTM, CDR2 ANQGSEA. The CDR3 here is CSVDLGSETQYF. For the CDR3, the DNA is TGCAGCGTTGATCTCGGGTCAGAGACCCAGTACTTC.

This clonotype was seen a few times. The CDR3 nucleotides are TGCAGTGCCAGGGACTGGGGGAGGCCCGAGCAGTACTTC. Translating gives CSARDWGRPEQYF. The V and J genes are TRBV20-1 and TRBJ2-7, with D perhaps TRBD2 (6 bases). The CDR3 has 13 amino acids. Germline V gene data show CDR1 as DFQATT and CDR2 as SNEGSKA (reference sequence). V lost 6 bases, J lost 6 bases, and 18 bases lay in between.